The entry below describes one T cell receptor beta chain. Source study methods: Amplifying reference gene primers gave estimates of nucleated cell counts. The method was immunoSEQ multiplex PCR; TCRdb's version includes in-frame clones alone and lacks a portion of them. The D gene and trimming were derived from the DNA, and the V and J assignments and clone size from that table. The table has 170,000 or so clones, approximately 86% seen once. The source of the sample is a study of blood T cell repertoires in COVID-19. The ends lost 2 bases at V and 5 bases at J; junction bases unmatched: 3. The CDR3 is made up of 13 amino acids. Germline loops: CDR1 SGHRS, CDR2 YFSETQ.

V and J are TRBV5-1 and TRBJ2-5, with 7 bases lining up with TRBD1. The sequenced material came from peripheral blood. This sequence originates from a man in his fifties with active or convalescent COVID-19. The CDR3 loop is CASSLQGMETQYF. The CDR3 nucleotides read TGCGCCAGCAGCTTACAGGGGATGGAGACCCAGTACTTC.